Presented here are 5 T cell receptor beta chains from one specimen sequenced in a study of Ad26.COV2.S vaccination and SARS-CoV-2 variants. The table came from immunoSEQ multiplex PCR; TCRdb's copy has only in-frame clones and leaves some out. Counted here are just over 350,000 clones, around 92% occurring once; the ten biggest clones make up roughly 3.9%. The specimen comprised peripheral blood, sampled after recovery from COVID-19. The source is a human donor who had recovered from COVID-19.

The chain couples TRBV24-1 to TRBJ1-5, with a tentative D call TRBD1 (5 bases). Trimming took 5 bases from V and 9 from J, leaving 16 bases between them. The CDR3 has 14 amino acids. Germline V lookup: CDR1 KGHDR, CDR2 SFDVKD. The CDR3 DNA reads TGTGCCACCAGTGCCCTGGGGGGTGTATGGCCCCAGCATTTT. Its translation: CATSALGGVWPQHF.

V is TRBV20-1 and J is TRBJ2-3; no clear D gene. Per the germline V gene, CDR1 is DFQATT and CDR2 is SNEGSKA (reference sequence). The CDR3 is made up of 11 amino acids. V lost 3 bases and J lost 3, with 4 bases in between. CDR3 sequence (DNA): TGCAGTGCTAGCCAAACAGATACGCAGTATTTT. It codes for CSASQTDTQYF.

Turning to this clone: This sample also contains other DNA sequences that code for the same CDR3. V and J are TRBV6-5 and TRBJ1-1; TRBD1 aligns across 7 bases. This CDR3 has 14 residues. V shed 2 bases and J 0 bases; nucleotides not matched to a gene: 0. Germline CDR1 is MNHEY and CDR2 is SVGAGI. The CDR3 DNA is TGTGCCAGCAGTTACCAGGGGGTGAACACTGAAGCTTTCTTT. Protein sequence: CASSYQGVNTEAFF.

The chain carries TRBV9 and TRBJ1-1; D is uncertain. The V gene lost 0 bases and the J gene lost 2 bases, with 11 bases spanning the gap. The CDR3 totals 15 residues. Per the germline V gene, CDR1 is SGDLS and CDR2 is YYNGEE. The CDR3 DNA sequence: TGTGCCAGCAGCGTAGATGGGAGAATCAACACTGAAGCTTTCTTT. Its protein product is CASSVDGRINTEAFF.

The V and J genes are TRBV4-3 and TRBJ2-3; maybe TRBD1 (5 bases). Germline CDR1 reads LGHNA; CDR2 reads YSLEER. Trimming removed 0 bases from V and 2 bases from J, with 12 bases in between. The CDR3 has 16 amino acids. The CDR3 loop reads CASSQEGVTHTDTQYF. The DNA for the CDR3 is TGCGCCAGCAGCCAAGAAGGGGTCACTCACACAGATACGCAGTATTTT.